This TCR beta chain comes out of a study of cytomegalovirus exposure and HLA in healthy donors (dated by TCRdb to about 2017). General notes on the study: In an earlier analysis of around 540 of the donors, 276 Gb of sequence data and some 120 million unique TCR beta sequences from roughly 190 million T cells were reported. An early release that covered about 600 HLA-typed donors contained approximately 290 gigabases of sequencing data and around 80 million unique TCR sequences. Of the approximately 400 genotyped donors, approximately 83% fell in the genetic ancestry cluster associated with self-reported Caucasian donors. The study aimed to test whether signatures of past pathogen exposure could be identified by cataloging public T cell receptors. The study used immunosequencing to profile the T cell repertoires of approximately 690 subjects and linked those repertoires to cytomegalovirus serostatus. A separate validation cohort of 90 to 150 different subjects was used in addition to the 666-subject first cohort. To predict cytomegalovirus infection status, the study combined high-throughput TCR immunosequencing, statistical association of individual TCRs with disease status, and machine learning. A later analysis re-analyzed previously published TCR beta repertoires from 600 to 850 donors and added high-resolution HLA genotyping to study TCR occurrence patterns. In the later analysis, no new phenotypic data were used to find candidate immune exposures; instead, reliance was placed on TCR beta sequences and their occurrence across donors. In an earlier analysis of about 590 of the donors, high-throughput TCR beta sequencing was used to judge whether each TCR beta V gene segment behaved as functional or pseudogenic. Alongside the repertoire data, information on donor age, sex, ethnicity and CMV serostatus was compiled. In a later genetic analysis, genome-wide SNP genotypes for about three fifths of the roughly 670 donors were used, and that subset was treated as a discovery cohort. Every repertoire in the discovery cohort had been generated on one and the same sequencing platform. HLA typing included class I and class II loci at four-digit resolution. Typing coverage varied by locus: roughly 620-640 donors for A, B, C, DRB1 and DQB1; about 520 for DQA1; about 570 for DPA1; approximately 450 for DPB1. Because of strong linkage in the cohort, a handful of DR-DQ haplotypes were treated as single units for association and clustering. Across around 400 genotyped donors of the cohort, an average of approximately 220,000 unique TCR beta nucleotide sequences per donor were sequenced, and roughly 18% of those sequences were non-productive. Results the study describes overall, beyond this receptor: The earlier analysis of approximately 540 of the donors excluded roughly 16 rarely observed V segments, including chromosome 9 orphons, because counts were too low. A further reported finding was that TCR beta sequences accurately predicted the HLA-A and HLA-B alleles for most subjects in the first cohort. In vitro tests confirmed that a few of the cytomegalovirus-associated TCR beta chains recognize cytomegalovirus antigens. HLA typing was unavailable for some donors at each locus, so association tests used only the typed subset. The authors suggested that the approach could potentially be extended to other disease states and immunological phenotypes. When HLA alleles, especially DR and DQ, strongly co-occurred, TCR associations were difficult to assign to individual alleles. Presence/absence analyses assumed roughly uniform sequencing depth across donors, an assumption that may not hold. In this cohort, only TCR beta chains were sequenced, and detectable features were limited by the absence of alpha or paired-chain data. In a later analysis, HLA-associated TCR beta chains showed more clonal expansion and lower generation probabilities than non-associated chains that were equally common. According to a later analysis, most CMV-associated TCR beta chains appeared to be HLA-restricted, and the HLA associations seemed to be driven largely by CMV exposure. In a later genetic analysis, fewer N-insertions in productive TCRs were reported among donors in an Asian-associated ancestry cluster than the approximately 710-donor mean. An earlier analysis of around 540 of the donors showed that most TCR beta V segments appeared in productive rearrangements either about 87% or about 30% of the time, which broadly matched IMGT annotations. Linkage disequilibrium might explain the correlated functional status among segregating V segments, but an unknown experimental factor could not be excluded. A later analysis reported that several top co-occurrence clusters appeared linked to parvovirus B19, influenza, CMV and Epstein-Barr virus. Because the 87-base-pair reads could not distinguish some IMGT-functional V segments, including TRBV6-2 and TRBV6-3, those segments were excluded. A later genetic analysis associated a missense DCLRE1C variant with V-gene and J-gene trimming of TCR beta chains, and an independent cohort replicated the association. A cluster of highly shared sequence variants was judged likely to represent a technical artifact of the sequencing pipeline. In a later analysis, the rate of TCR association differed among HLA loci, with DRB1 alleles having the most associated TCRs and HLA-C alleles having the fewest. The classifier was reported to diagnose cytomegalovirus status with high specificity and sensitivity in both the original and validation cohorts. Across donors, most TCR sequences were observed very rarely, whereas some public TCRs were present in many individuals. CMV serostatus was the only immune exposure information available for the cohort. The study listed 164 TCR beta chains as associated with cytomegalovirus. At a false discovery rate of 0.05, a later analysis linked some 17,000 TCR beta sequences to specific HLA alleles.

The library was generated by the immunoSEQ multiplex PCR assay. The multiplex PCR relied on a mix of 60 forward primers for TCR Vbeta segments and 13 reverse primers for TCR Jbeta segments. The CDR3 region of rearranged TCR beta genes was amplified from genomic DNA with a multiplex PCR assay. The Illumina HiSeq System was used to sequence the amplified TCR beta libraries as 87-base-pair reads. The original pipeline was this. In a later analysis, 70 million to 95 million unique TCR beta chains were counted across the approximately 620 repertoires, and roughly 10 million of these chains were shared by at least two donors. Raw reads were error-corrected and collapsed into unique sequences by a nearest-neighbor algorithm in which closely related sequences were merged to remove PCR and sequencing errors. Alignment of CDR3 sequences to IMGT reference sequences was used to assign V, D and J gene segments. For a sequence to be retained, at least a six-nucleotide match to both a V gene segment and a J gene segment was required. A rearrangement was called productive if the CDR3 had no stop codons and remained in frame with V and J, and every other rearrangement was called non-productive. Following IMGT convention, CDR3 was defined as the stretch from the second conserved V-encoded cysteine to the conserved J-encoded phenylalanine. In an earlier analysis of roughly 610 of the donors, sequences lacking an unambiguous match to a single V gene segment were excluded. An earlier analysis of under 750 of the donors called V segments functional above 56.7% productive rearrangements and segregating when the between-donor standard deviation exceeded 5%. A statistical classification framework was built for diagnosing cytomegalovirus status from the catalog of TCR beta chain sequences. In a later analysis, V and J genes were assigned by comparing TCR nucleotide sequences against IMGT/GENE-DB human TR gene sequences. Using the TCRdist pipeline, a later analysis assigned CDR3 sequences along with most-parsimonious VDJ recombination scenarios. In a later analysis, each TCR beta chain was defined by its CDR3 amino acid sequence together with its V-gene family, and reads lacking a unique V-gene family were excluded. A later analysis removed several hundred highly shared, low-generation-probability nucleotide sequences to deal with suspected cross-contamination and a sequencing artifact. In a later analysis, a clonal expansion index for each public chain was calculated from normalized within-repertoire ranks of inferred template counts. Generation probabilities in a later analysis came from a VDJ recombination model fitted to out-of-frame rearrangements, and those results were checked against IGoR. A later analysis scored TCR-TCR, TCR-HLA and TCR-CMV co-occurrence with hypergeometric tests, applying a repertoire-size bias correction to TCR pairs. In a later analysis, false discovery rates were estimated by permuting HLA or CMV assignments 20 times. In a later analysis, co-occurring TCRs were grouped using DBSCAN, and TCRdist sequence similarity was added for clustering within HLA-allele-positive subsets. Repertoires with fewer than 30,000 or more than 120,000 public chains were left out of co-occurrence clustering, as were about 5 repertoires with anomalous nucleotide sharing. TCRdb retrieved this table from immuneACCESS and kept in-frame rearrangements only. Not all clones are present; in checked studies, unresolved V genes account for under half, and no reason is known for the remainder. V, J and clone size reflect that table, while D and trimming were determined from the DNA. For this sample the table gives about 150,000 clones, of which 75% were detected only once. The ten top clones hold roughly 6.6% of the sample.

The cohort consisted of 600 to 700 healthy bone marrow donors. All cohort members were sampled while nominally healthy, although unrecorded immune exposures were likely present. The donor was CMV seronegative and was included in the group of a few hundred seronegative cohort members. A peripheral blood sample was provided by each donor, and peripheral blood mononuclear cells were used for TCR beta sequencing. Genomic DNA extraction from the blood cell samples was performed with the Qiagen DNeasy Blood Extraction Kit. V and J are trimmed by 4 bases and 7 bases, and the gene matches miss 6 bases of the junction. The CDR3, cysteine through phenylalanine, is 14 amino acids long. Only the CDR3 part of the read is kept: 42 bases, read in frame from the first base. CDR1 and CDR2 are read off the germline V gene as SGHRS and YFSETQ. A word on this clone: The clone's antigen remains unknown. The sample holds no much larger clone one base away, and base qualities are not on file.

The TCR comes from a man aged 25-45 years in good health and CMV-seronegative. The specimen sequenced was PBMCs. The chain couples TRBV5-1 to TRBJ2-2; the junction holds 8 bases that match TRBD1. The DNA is TGCGCCAGCAGCGTCACAGGGGGGATCGGGGAGCTGTTTTTT. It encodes CASSVTGGIGELFF. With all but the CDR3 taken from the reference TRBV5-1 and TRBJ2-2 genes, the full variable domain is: KAGVTQTPRYLIKTRGQQVTLSCSPISGHRSVSWYQQTPGQGLQFLFEYFSETQRNKGNFPGRFSGRQFSNSRSEMNVSTLELGDSALYLCASSVTGGIGELFFGEGSRLTVL.